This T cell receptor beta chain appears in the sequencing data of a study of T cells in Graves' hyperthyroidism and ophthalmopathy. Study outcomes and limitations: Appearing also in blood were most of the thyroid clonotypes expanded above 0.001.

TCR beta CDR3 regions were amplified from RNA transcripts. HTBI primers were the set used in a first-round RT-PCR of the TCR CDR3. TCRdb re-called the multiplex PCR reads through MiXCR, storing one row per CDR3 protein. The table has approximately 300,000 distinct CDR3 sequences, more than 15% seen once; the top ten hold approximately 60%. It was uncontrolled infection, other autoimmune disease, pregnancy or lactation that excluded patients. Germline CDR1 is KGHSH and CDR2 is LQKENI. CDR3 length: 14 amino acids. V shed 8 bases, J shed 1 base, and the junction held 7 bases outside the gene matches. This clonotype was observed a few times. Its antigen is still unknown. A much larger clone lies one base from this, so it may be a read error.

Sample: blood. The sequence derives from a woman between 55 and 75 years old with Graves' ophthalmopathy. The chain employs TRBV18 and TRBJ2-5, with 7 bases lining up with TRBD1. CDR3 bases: TGTGCCAGCCCACGGGACAGTGTCCAAGAGACCCAGTACTTC. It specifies CASPRDSVQETQYF.